A single sample is the source of the 6 T cell receptor beta chains below, sequenced in a study of early T cells in non-severe SARS-CoV-2 infection. TCRdb re-analysed the 5' RACE reads in MiXCR, keeping a single row per CDR3 protein. This sample has tens of thousands of distinct CDR3 sequences; around 13% occur once, and the top ten carry roughly 4.7%. Sequences were obtained from whole blood. These receptors were obtained from an adult who was a healthcare worker with PCR-confirmed SARS-CoV-2 infection or an uninfected control (not recorded which).

In this sample, this clonotype turned up a few times. V usage is TRBV2 and J usage is TRBJ1-5, with D uncertain. Trimming pared 6 bases from V and 1 base from J, leaving 16 bases between. This CDR3 contains 16 residues. Germline V gene data show CDR1 as SNHLY and CDR2 as FYNNEI. CDR3 protein: CASSLNVGRSNQPQHF. DNA for the CDR3: TGTGCCAGCAGCCTGAATGTAGGGAGGAGCAATCAGCCCCAGCATTTT.

This clonotype was counted at least ten times. This chain connects TRBV11-2 to TRBJ2-5; 8 bases line up with TRBD2. The junction had 11 bases not matched to a gene; V was cut back by 5 bases and J by 3 bases. This CDR3 contains 16 residues. The germline V gene encodes CDR1 SGHAT and CDR2 FQNNGV. The CDR3 DNA reads TGTGCCAGCAGCGACCCGGGGCAAGCGGGAGAAGAGACCCAGTACTTC. Translation gives CASSDPGQAGEETQYF.

This clonotype has ten or more counts. The chain combines TRBV20-1 with TRBJ2-1; 10 positions agree with TRBD2. Unmatched junction bases numbered 5, after V lost 4 bases and J lost 5 bases. The germline V gene has CDR1 DFQATT and CDR2 SNEGSKA (reference sequence). CDR3 length: 14 residues. The CDR3 loop is CSATTSGVNNEQFF. The CDR3 bases are TGCAGTGCTACAACTAGCGGGGTCAACAATGAGCAGTTCTTC.

The genes are TRBV29-1 and TRBJ1-5; the D gene is possibly TRBD1 (6 bases). The V end was cut by 5 bases, the J end by 3 bases, with 11 bases between. The CDR3 sequence is 13 residues long. Germline V lookup: CDR1 SQVTM, CDR2 ANQGSEA. In nucleotides, the CDR3 is TGCAGCGTTACCTCGGGGGCCAATCAGCCCCAGCATTTT. Translation gives CSVTSGANQPQHF.

This clonotype has just a few counts. The chain joins TRBV10-2 to TRBJ2-3, with 11 nucleotides matching TRBD1. The CDR3 is 14 amino acids. Unmatched junction bases numbered 5, after V lost 8 bases and J lost 4 bases. The germline CDR1 and CDR2 sequences are WSHSY and SAAADI. DNA of the CDR3: TGCGCCAGCTACCCGGGACAGGGGGCAGATACGCAGTATTTT. Protein sequence: CASYPGQGADTQYF.

The chain carries TRBV20-1 and TRBJ2-3; the match to TRBD2 covers 9 bases. The CDR3 totals 16 residues. V shed 0 bases and J 1 base; nucleotides not matched to a gene: 5. CDR1 is DFQATT and CDR2 is SNEGSKA in the germline V gene (reference sequence). The CDR3 is CSARDPRTSGTDTQYF. CDR3 bases: TGCAGTGCTAGAGATCCCAGGACTAGCGGCACAGATACGCAGTATTTT.